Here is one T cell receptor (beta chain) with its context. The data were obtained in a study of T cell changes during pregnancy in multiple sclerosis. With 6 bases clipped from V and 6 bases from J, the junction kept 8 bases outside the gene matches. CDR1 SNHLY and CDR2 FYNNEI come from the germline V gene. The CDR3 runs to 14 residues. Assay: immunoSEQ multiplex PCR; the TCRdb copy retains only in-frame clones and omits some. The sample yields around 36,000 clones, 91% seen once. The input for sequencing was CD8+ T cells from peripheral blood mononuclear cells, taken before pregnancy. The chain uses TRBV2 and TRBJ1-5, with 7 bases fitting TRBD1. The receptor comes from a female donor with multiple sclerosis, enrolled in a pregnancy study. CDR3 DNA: TGTGCCAGCAGCCTTGGGCAGGGGGTTCAGCCCCAGCATTTT. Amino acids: CASSLGQGVQPQHF.